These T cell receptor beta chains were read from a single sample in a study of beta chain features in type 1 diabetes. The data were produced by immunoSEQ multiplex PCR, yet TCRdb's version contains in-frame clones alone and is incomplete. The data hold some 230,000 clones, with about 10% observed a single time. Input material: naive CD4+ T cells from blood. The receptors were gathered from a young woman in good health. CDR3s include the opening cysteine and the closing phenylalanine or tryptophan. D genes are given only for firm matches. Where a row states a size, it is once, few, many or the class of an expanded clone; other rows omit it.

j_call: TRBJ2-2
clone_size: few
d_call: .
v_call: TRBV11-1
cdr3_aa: CASSLEPNTGELFF
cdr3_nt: TGTGCCAGCAGCTTAGAGCCGAACACCGGGGAGCTGTTTTTT

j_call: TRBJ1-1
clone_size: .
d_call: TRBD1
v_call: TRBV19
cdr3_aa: CASSVGQEAFF
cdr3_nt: TGTGCCAGTAGTGTGGGACAGGAAGCTTTCTTT

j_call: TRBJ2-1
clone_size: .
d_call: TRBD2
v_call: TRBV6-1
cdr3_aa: CASSGDSGGYDNEQFF
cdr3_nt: TGTGCCAGCAGTGGAGACAGCGGGGGATACGACAATGAGCAGTTCTTC

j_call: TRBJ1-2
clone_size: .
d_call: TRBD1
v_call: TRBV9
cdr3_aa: CASSVVNRGEGNYGYTF
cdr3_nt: TGTGCCAGCAGCGTAGTAAACAGGGGCGAGGGCAACTATGGCTACACCTTC

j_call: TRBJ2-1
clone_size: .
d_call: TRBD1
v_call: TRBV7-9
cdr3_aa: CASSLPGTGRNEQFF
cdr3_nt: TGTGCCAGCAGCCTCCCCGGGACAGGGCGCAATGAGCAGTTCTTC

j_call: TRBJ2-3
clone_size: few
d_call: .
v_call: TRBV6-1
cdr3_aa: CASSRTDTQYF
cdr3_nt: TGTGCCAGCAGTCGTACAGATACGCAGTATTTT

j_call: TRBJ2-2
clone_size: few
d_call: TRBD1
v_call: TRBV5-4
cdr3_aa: CASSLEGGRDTGELFF
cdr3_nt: TGTGCCAGCAGCTTGGAAGGGGGCCGAGACACCGGGGAGCTGTTTTTT

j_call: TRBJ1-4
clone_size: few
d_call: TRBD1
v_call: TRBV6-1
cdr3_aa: CASSEDWTGWGEEKLFF
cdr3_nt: TGTGCCAGCAGTGAAGATTGGACAGGGTGGGGTGAGGAAAAACTGTTTTTT

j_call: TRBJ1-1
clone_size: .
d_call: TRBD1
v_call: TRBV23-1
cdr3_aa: CASGGRGTGGTEAFF
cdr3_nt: TGCGCCAGCGGGGGCCGCGGGACAGGGGGTACTGAAGCTTTCTTT

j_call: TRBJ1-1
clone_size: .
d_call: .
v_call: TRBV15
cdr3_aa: CATSRVSARGTEAFF
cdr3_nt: TGTGCCACCAGCAGAGTTTCCGCTAGGGGTACTGAAGCTTTCTTT

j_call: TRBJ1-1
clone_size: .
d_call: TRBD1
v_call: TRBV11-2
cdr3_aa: CASSMTGKATRTEAFF
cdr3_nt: TGTGCCAGCAGCATGACAGGGAAGGCCACTAGAACTGAAGCTTTCTTT

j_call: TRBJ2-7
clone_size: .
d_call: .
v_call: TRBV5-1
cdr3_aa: CASSLGAAYEQYF
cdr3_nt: TGCGCCAGCAGCTTGGGGGCAGCCTACGAGCAGTACTTC

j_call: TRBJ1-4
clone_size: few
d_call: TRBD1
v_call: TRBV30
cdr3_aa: CAWSVIGQGISEKLFF
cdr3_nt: TGTGCCTGGAGTGTAATAGGACAGGGGATAAGTGAAAAACTGTTTTTT

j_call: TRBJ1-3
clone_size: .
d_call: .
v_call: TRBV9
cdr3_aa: CASSPRGGGTGNTIYF
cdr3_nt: TGTGCCAGCAGCCCACGGGGTGGAGGTACTGGAAACACCATATATTTT